This T cell receptor beta chain was obtained from a study of T cell clones after liver transplantation. This clone has only a few counts. Unstimulated PBMCs were sorted into CD3+CD4+ and CD3+CD8+ populations. Produced via immunoSEQ multiplex PCR; TCRdb's table is partial and in-frame only. The data show tens of thousands of clones, about 80% seen once. This receptor was taken from a human patient who received a liver transplant. The T cells may come from the graft donor. Sample: CD4+ T cells from blood, taken 12 months after liver transplant.

The CDR3 DNA sequence: TGTGCCAGCAGGGGCCGGGACAGGTTAAGTCAGCCCCAGCATTTT. This translates into CASRGRDRLSQPQHF. The V and J genes are TRBV28 and TRBJ1-5; 8 nucleotides line up with TRBD1. V lost 6 bases, J lost 6 bases, and 10 bases stayed unmatched. Germline CDR1 is MDHEN and CDR2 is SYDVKM. This CDR3 has 15 amino acids.